The clone carrying this T cell receptor beta chain was counted many times. The antigen remains unidentified. A second about 7 to 11 cycle PCR used barcoded and J-beta primers. TCRdb re-derived calls from the 5' RACE reads in MiXCR, one entry per CDR3 protein. The sample includes roughly 1,800,000 distinct CDR3 sequences, roughly 50% of them seen just once. The extraction recovered at least 5.5 micrograms of total RNA per sample. The data were taken from a study of blood T cells in healthy people across ages. Study-wide findings and caveats: Lack of knowledge of donor CMV status possibly confounded expanded clonotype changes.

This TCR was sampled from a woman aged 35 to 49 in good health. Sequencing input: blood.

Here the CDR3 DNA reads TGTGCCAGCAGCTCCGACAGGTCCTACGAGCAGTACTTC. Its translation: CASSSDRSYEQYF. The rearrangement uses TRBV13 and TRBJ2-7, with D perhaps TRBD1 (6 bases). CDR1 and CDR2 (germline): PRHDT, FYEKMQ (reference sequence). The CDR3 extends over 13 amino acids. Trimming removed 4 bases at V and 1 base at J, with 8 bases between.